A single sample gave rise to the 28 T cell receptor beta chains below, sequenced in a study of tumor-infiltrating lymphocytes in primary liver carcinoma. Taking about 18-30 mg of unsorted bulk tissue, the authors co-extracted RNA and DNA. Using a constant-region primer together with ProtoScript II reverse transcriptase, TCR beta cDNA was made from 500 to 650 ng of total RNA. Three nested multiplex PCR rounds of slightly modified ARM-PCR generated TCR beta libraries. The study ran its first two PCR rounds for approximately 10 cycles each, using TRBV1-TRBV30 forward primers and a C-beta reverse primer. From the multiplex PCR reads, TCRdb called clonotypes with MiXCR, one entry per CDR3 protein. The sample contains over 100,000 distinct CDR3 sequences, around 70% of which appear only once. The sequencing sample was made of tumor-adjacent normal liver tissue. These receptors were collected from a woman aged 55-70 years with primary liver carcinoma and hepatitis B virus infection.

The genes are TRBV5-1 and TRBJ2-2; the match to TRBD2 covers 8 bases. V lost 4 bases, J lost 8 bases, and 16 bases stayed unmatched. Germline CDR1 reads SGHRS; CDR2 reads YFSETQ. CDR3 length: 17 amino acids. As DNA, the CDR3 is TGCGCCAGCAGCGAGAAAGGTAGCGGGACGGGTAGTGGGGAGCTGTTTTTT. Protein sequence: CASSEKGSGTGSGELFF.

This chain links TRBV21-1 with TRBJ2-5; the table's TRBD2 call for D was not verified on the DNA. TRBV21-1 has pseudogene status. CDR3 length equals 16 residues. The CDR3, as DNA: TGTACCAGCAGCAAAGTTCCGGGCCCGACCCAAGAGACCCAGTACTTC. Its translation: CTSSKVPGPTQETQYF.

This clonotype has just one count. The junction and the germline gene differ at one end; a read error may be behind it. The V and J genes are TRBV4-1 and TRBJ1-4; D call uncertain. CDR1 MGHRA and CDR2 YSYEKL come from the germline V gene. The CDR3 covers 16 residues. The CDR3 loop reads CASSQDPYSSNEKLFF. CDR3 sequence (DNA): TGCGCCAGCAGTCAAGATCCCTATAGCTCTAATGAAAAACTGTTTTTT.

With respect to this clonotype: The junction and the germline gene differ at one end; a read error may be behind it. The V and J genes are TRBV5-4 and TRBJ2-3; the match to TRBD2 covers 12 bases. CDR1 and CDR2 from the germline V gene are SGHNT and YYREEE (reference sequence). The CDR3 has 15 residues. Here the CDR3 reads CASNFGTSGQETQYF. The CDR3, as DNA: TGTGCCAGCAACTTCGGGACTAGCGGGCAAGAGACCCAGTACTTT.

In regard to this clonotype: Germline is not matched at one junction end, which may reflect a read error. The chain employs TRBV11-2 and TRBJ2-1; maybe TRBD2 (6 bases). This CDR3 region has 13 residues. The germline CDR1 and CDR2 sequences are SGHAT and FQNNGV. CDR3 loop: CGSSWTNGAEQFF. CDR3 nucleotide sequence: TGTGGCAGCAGCTGGACTAATGGGGCAGAGCAGTTCTTC. Filled out from reference TRBV11-2 and TRBJ2-1, the complete variable domain reads EAGVAQSPRYKIIEKRQSVAFWCNPISGHATLYWYQQILGQGPKLLIQFQNNGVVDDSQLPKDRFSAERLKGVDSTLKIQPAKLEDSAVYLCGSSWTNGAEQFFGPGTRLTVL.

As regards this clonotype: A clone one base away is much larger, so this may be a read error. The chain recombines TRBV28 with TRBJ1-5, with a possible D match to TRBD1 (5 bases). The end of the DNA is better explained by TRBJ2-3, so the J call may be wrong. This CDR3 is built from 14 residues. Germline CDR1 and CDR2: MDHEN and SYDVKM. The DNA for the CDR3 is TGTGCCAGCAGCCACAGGTCGGCGGTGAAGCCCCAGTATTTT. Translating gives CASSHRSAVKPQYF.

A word on this clonotype: This clone may be a read error of a much larger clone one base away. The chain has TRBV28 and TRBJ2-7; 10 nucleotides line up with TRBD1. Germline V gene lookup returns CDR1 MDHEN and CDR2 SYDVKM. J lost 7 bases, V lost 6 bases, and 12 bases had no gene match. The CDR3 sequence is 15 residues long. The CDR3 nucleotides are TGTGCCAGCAGCTACTGGGACAGGGGAACCTTGGAGCAGTACTTC. Translated: CASSYWDRGTLEQYF.

A word on this clonotype: The conserved final phenylalanine or tryptophan is absent from the CDR3, which likely points to a read error. The V and J genes are TRBV7-3 and TRBJ1-1; 11 bases fit TRBD1. After removal of 1 base from V and 5 bases from J, the junction contained 3 bases not matched to a gene. The germline V gene encodes CDR1 SGHTA and CDR2 FQGTGA. There are 15 residues in the CDR3. The CDR3 DNA is TGTGCCAGCAGCTTAATGGGACAGGGGGTAACTGAAGCTTTCATT. Its translation: CASSLMGQGVTEAFI.

V and J are TRBV18 and TRBJ2-3; no firm D call. Germline V gene sequence: CDR1 KGHSH, CDR2 LQKENI. This CDR3 contains 12 residues. V lost 2 bases, J lost 4 bases, and 4 bases lay in between. The CDR3 here is CASSPRADTQYF. In DNA form, the CDR3 reads TGTGCCAGCTCACCAAGGGCAGATACGCAGTATTTT. The variable domain in full, completed from reference TRBV18 and TRBJ2-3, reads NAGVMQNPRHLVRRRGQEARLRCSPMKGHSHVYWYRQLPEEGLKFMVYLQKENIIDESGMPKERFSAEFPKEGPSILRIQQVVRGDSAAYFCASSPRADTQYFGPGTRLTVL.

With respect to this clonotype: The junction departs from the called germline gene at one end, perhaps through a read error. This chain links TRBV14 with TRBJ2-5; tentatively, D is TRBD2 (5 bases). The CDR3 spans 11 residues. Germline loops: CDR1 SGHDN, CDR2 FVKESK. The CDR3 DNA reads TGTGTCAGCGGCCAAATTGGGACCCAGTACTTC. Translation: CVSGQIGTQYF.

With respect to this clonotype: The junction does not match germline at one end; this may be a read error. The V call is TRBV4-1, the J call TRBJ2-5; 11 positions agree with TRBD2. The germline V gene has CDR1 MGHRA and CDR2 YSYEKL. The CDR3 has 17 amino acids. This CDR3 reads CASSQGRLAGLQESQYF. The CDR3, as DNA: TGCGCCAGCAGCCAAGGGAGACTAGCGGGGCTACAGGAGAGCCAGTACTTC.

This clonotype was counted many times. The rearrangement links TRBV28 to TRBJ1-6, with TRBD1 identical over 7 bases. Germline CDR1 reads MDHEN; CDR2 reads SYDVKM. V shed 4 bases, J shed 9 bases, and the junction held 9 bases outside the gene matches. CDR3 length: 15 residues. The CDR3 DNA sequence: TGTGCCAGCAGTTCACAGGGGTCGGGATTTTCACCCCTCCACTTT. Encoded protein: CASSSQGSGFSPLHF.

With regard to this clonotype: One end of the junction does not line up with germline, which may come from a read error. The chain uses TRBV12-3 or TRBV12-4 and TRBJ1-5; tentative D call: TRBD1 (5 bases). CDR3 length equals 17 residues. In nucleotides, the CDR3 is TGTGCCAGAAGTTTAGGGGACCCGGGACTTATTAATCAGCCCCAGCATTTC. Amino acid sequence: CARSLGDPGLINQPQHF.

J is TRBJ2-3 and V is TRBV28, with 7 bases aligning to TRBD2. Unmatched junction bases numbered 8, after V lost 3 bases and J lost 5 bases. CDR3 length: 15 amino acids. Germline CDR1 is MDHEN and CDR2 is SYDVKM. The CDR3 spells CASSFWGRDRDTQYF. CDR3 bases: TGTGCCAGCAGTTTTTGGGGGAGGGATAGAGATACGCAGTATTTT.

The chain links TRBV18 to TRBJ1-2; 7 nucleotides agree with TRBD1. From germline, CDR1 is KGHSH and CDR2 LQKENI. The V segment lost 3 bases and the J segment 7 bases; nucleotides outside the gene matches: 11. The CDR3 loop spans 15 amino acids. The CDR3 DNA reads TGTGCCAGCTCACCGAGCCCGGGACAGCTGGGTGGCTACACCTTC. This codes for CASSPSPGQLGGYTF.

Points on this clonotype: One junction end disagrees with the germline gene, perhaps due to a read error. The gene calls are TRBV11-2 and TRBJ2-5; TRBD2 matches at 8 bases. Germline V CDR1 and CDR2: SGHAT, FQNNGV. The CDR3 is made up of 14 amino acids. This CDR3 is CASSFTGGRETQYF. CDR3 in DNA: TGTGCCAGCAGCTTTACGGGAGGGAGGGAGACCCAATACTTC.

Regarding this clonotype: At one of its ends the junction is not consistent with the germline gene, which may arise from a read error. The chain joins TRBV4-2 to TRBJ2-4, with TRBD1 matching 7 bases. The V gene's germline CDR1 is LGHNA and CDR2 YNFKEQ. This CDR3 contains 16 residues. CDR3 coding DNA: TGCGCCAGAAGCCAAGGAGGCGACAGGGAAAAAAACATTCAGTACTTC. As protein: CARSQGGDREKNIQYF.

This clonotype was detected ten times or more. J is TRBJ1-2 and V is TRBV28; TRBD1 matches at 9 bases. The CDR3 sequence is 15 residues long. V lost 7 bases and J lost 3; bases outside the gene matches: 9. Germline lookup yields CDR1 MDHEN and CDR2 SYDVKM. The CDR3 protein is CASIPTGGYDYGYTF. DNA for the CDR3: TGTGCCAGCATCCCAACAGGGGGCTATGACTATGGCTACACCTTC.

A remark on this clonotype: Germline and junction disagree at one end, which may indicate a read error. Here the CDR3 DNA reads TGCAGCGTTGAACCGGCCAGGGGGTGGCAAGAGACCCAGTATTTC. Residues: CSVEPARGWQETQYF. The rearrangement joins TRBV29-1 to TRBJ2-5, with 7 bases fitting TRBD1. The CDR3 is 15 residues long. Germline values: CDR1 SQVTM, CDR2 ANQGSEA.

This clonotype was seen only once. This chain uses TRBV12-3 or TRBV12-4 with TRBJ1-5; unclear D gene. CDR3 size: 15 residues. The V gene lost 8 bases and the J gene lost 4 bases, with 18 bases spanning the gap. This chain's CDR3 is CASSMKGCRNQPQHF. DNA of the CDR3: TGTGCCAGCTCTATGAAAGGGTGCCGTAATCAGCCCCAGCATTTT.

With respect to this clonotype: At one end the junction does not follow the germline gene, possibly because of a read error. This chain connects TRBV11-2 to TRBJ2-1; the D gene is possibly TRBD2 (6 bases). This CDR3 is built from 15 residues. Germline assignment: CDR1 SGHAT and CDR2 FQNNGV. CDR3 DNA sequence: TGTGCCGGCAGCACGACTAACGGGAGAAGTAATGAACAGTTCTTC. Translation: CAGSTTNGRSNEQFF. The whole variable domain, remainder taken from reference TRBV11-2 and TRBJ2-1, is EAGVAQSPRYKIIEKRQSVAFWCNPISGHATLYWYQQILGQGPKLLIQFQNNGVVDDSQLPKDRFSAERLKGVDSTLKIQPAKLEDSAVYLCAGSTTNGRSNEQFFGPGTRLTVL.

A remark on this clonotype: The missing conserved phenylalanine or tryptophan at the end of this CDR3 makes a read error likely. The chain combines TRBV5-4 with TRBJ2-5, with 7 bases aligning to TRBD2. Germline CDR1 SGHNT, CDR2 YYREEE (reference sequence). The CDR3 runs 16 residues. The CDR3, as DNA: TGCGCCAGCAGCTGGGGGACTAAGGGCGGCCAAGAGACCCAGTACCTC. Amino acids: CASSWGTKGGQETQYL.

This clonotype ranks as medium-sized. The genes are TRBV29-1 and TRBJ1-2; 9 bases line up with TRBD1. CDR3 length: 12 amino acids. Germline trimming cut 3 bases from V and 4 bases from J; bases unmatched to any gene: 0. The germline CDR1 and CDR2 sequences are SQVTM and ANQGSEA. CDR3 sequence reads: CSVEDRGYGYTF. The CDR3 DNA reads as TGCAGCGTTGAGGACAGGGGCTATGGCTACACCTTC.

In this sample, this clonotype turned up many times. The chain couples TRBV12-2 to TRBJ2-7; TRBD1 reflects the table's D call only, with no check against the DNA. TRBV12-2 is given as a pseudogene. CDR3 length: 13 residues. The CDR3 DNA follows: TGTGCAAGTCGCCACCCGGGACCGTACGAGCAGTACTTC. Translated, it gives CASRHPGPYEQYF.

This clonotype occurred many times. The rearrangement links TRBV5-6 to TRBJ1-2, with TRBD1 matching 9 bases. Germline V gene sequence: CDR1 SGHDT, CDR2 YYEEEE. With 4 bases clipped from V and 8 bases from J, the junction kept 15 bases outside the gene matches. CDR3 length: 16 residues. The CDR3 sequence is CASSRGGTGNFGGYTF. DNA for the CDR3: TGTGCCAGCAGCCGCGGAGGGACAGGGAATTTTGGCGGCTACACCTTC. Full variable domain (outside the CDR3, taken from reference TRBV5-6 and TRBJ1-2): DAGVTQSPTHLIKTRGQQVTLRCSPKSGHDTVSWYQQALGQGPQFIFQYYEEEERQRGNFPDRFSGHQFPNYSSELNVNALLLGDSALYLCASSRGGTGNFGGYTFGSGTRLTVV.

V usage is TRBV6-1 and J usage is TRBJ1-5, with D perhaps matching TRBD1 (5 bases). Trimming took off 11 bases at V and 7 bases at J, with 15 bases between the two ends. Germline loops: CDR1 MNHNS, CDR2 SASEGT. The CDR3 has 12 residues. This CDR3 is CAGRGSQQPQHF. Here the CDR3 DNA reads TGTGCCGGCCGGGGGTCTCAGCAGCCCCAGCATTTT.

This clonotype was seen a single time. Since the CDR3 does not end with the conserved phenylalanine or tryptophan, this likely comes from a read error. The V and J genes are TRBV6-6 and TRBJ2-1; possible D gene TRBD2, 5 bases. The CDR3 is made up of 16 amino acids. The germline CDR1 and CDR2 sequences are MNHNY and SVGAGI (reference sequence). The CDR3 protein is CASGIIAGGPDNKQFS. The CDR3, as DNA: TGTGCCAGCGGTATAATAGCAGGAGGTCCCGACAATAAGCAGTTCTCC.

About this clonotype: A read error may account for a junction end that differs from germline. The chain combines TRBV11-2 with TRBJ2-1; D is ambiguous. Germline-derived CDR1 and CDR2 are SGHAT and FQNNGV. The CDR3 contains 13 residues. This chain's CDR3 is CASSLRSYNGQFF. In DNA form, the CDR3 reads TGTGCCAGCAGTTTAAGAAGCTACAATGGGCAGTTCTTC.